This entry describes one T cell receptor (beta chain). TCRdb fed the reads into MiXCR, producing one record per CDR3 protein. Here the sample spans 510,000 or so distinct CDR3 sequences, around 27% being singletons. The sample belongs to a study of T cell repertoires in cytomegalovirus infection. The CDR3 extends over 15 amino acids. Germline V gene data show CDR1 as SQVTM and CDR2 as ANQGSEA. V lost 4 bases, J lost 0 bases, and 13 bases lay in between. The sequence was obtained from a human donor in good health (CMV status not recorded). Some clones in this sample may be carry-over from other donors' samples. The specimen was PBMCs. This chain links TRBV29-1 with TRBJ2-1; D perhaps matches TRBD2 (6 bases). As DNA, the CDR3 is TGCAGCGTTGGGGCTAGCGCTTCCTCCTACAATGAGCAGTTCTTC. Protein sequence: CSVGASASSYNEQFF.